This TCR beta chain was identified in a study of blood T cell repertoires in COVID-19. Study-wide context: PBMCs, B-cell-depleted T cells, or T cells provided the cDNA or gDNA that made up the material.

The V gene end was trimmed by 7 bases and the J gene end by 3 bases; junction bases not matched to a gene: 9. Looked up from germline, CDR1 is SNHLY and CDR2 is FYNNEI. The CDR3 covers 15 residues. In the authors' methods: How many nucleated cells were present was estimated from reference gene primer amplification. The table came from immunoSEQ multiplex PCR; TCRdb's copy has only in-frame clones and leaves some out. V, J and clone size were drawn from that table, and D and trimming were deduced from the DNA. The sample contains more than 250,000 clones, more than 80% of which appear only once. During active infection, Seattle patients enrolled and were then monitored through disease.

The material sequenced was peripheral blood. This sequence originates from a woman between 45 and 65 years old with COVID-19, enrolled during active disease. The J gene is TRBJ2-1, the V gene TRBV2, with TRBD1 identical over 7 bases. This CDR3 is CASNRIDRVYNEQFF. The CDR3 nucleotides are TGTGCCAGCAATCGAATCGACAGGGTCTACAATGAGCAGTTCTTC.